The present entry profiles one T cell receptor beta chain with its context. CDR3 length: 13 residues. V was shortened by 2 bases and J by 4 bases, with 7 bases between the two germline ends. From germline, CDR1 is SGHRS and CDR2 YFSETQ. Individuals aged about 18 to 90 years were recruited from about two dozen US areas. The data originate from a study of blood T cell repertoires in COVID-19. Study background: PBMCs, B-cell-depleted T cells, or T cells provided the cDNA or gDNA that made up the material.

Generated by immunoSEQ multiplex PCR, the TCRdb table keeps only in-frame clones and is missing some. The sample yields 200,000 to 250,000 clones, 85% to 90% seen once. The chain recombines TRBV5-1 with TRBJ1-3; D may be TRBD1 (5 bases). The source material was PBMCs or T cells enriched from blood (not recorded which). The source is a woman aged 50 to 65 with acute COVID-19. CDR3 residues: CASSFQGGNTIYF. CDR3 sequence (DNA): TGCGCCAGCAGCTTCCAGGGAGGAAACACCATATATTTT.